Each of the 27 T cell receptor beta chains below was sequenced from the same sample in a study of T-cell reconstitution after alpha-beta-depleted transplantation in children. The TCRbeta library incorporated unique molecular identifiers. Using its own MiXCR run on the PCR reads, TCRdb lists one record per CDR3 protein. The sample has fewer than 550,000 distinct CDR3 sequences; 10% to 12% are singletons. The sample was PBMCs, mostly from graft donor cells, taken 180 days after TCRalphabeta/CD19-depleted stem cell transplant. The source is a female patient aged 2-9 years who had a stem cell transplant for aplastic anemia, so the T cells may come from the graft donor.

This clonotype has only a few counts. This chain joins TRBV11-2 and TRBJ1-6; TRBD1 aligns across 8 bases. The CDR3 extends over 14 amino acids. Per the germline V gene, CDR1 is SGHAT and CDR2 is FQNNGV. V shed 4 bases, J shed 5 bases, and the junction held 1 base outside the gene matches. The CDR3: CASSWTGNNSPLHF. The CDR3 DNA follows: TGTGCCAGCAGCTGGACAGGGAATAATTCACCCCTCCACTTT.

CDR3 loop: CASSAGLAGGQYNEQFF. In DNA form, the CDR3 reads TGTGCCAGCAGTGCTGGACTAGCGGGAGGCCAATACAATGAGCAGTTCTTC. This chain joins TRBV2 and TRBJ2-1; 14 bases match TRBD2. This CDR3 spans 17 amino acids. V was pared by 4 bases and J by 4 bases, with 6 bases of the junction left unmatched. Looked up from germline, CDR1 is SNHLY and CDR2 is FYNNEI.

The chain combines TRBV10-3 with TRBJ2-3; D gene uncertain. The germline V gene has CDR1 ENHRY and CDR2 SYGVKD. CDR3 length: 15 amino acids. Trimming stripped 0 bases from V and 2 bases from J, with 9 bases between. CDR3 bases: TGTGCCATCAGTGAGTCTGGCGGAGACACAGATACGCAGTATTTT. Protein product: CAISESGGDTDTQYF.

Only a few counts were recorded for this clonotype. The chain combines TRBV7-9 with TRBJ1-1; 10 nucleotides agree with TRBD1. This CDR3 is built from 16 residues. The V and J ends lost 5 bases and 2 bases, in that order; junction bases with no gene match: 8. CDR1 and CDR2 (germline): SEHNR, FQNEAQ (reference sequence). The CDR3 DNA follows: TGTGCCAGCAGCCCAGCGGACAGGGGGTACAACACTGAAGCTTTCTTT. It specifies CASSPADRGYNTEAFF.

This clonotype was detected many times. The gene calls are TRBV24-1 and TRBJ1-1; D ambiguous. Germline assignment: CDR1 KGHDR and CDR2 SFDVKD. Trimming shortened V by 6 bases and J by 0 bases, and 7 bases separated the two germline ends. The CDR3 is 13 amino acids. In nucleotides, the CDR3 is TGTGCCACCAGTAATGAGCTGAACACTGAAGCTTTCTTT. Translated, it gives CATSNELNTEAFF.

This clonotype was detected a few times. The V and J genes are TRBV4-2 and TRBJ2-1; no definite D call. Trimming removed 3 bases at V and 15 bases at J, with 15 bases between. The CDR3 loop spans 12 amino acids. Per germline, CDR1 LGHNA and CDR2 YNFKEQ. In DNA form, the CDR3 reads TGTGCCAGCAGCCAGGACCGGACCACTCTGTTCTTC. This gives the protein CASSQDRTTLFF.

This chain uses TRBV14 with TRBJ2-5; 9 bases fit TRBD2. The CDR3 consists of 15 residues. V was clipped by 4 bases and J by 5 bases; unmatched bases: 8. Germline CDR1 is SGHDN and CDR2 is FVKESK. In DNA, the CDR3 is TGTGCCAGCAGCCGACTAGCGGAGCCCAGGGAGACCCAGTACTTC. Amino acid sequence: CASSRLAEPRETQYF.

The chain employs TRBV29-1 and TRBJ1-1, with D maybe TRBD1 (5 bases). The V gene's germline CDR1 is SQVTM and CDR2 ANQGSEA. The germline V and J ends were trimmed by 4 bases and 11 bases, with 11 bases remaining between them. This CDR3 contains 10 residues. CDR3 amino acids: CSVGAGMAFF. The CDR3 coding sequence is TGCAGCGTTGGGGCAGGGATGGCTTTCTTT.

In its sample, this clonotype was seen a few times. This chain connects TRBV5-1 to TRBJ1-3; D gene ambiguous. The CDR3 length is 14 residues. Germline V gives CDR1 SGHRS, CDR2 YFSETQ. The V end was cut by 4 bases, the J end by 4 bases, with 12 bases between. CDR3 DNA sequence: TGCGCCAGCAGCGTGGGTTCTGGAGGAAACACCATATATTTT. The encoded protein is CASSVGSGGNTIYF.

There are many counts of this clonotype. CDR3 protein: CASSSGTVNEQFF. CDR3 DNA sequence: TGCGCCAGCAGCTCCGGGACAGTAAATGAGCAGTTCTTC. V usage is TRBV5-1 and J usage is TRBJ2-1; 7 nucleotides match TRBD1. The CDR3 has 13 residues. Losses at the gene ends were 3 bases for V and 7 bases for J; bases not matched to a gene: 4. Germline loops: CDR1 SGHRS, CDR2 YFSETQ.

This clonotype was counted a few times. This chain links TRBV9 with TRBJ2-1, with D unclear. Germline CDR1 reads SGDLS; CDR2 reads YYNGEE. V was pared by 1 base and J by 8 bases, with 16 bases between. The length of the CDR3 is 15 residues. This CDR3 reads CASSVLAKESHEQFF. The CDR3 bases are TGTGCCAGCAGCGTATTAGCTAAAGAGTCCCATGAGCAGTTCTTC.

As DNA, the CDR3 is TGTGCCTGGATGCAGGACAGGGGGCTGAATGAAGCTTTCTTT. This sequence encodes CAWMQDRGLNEAFF. The chain links TRBV30 to TRBJ1-1; TRBD1 aligns across 11 bases. The V gene end was trimmed by 4 bases and the J gene end by 7 bases; junction bases not matched to a gene: 8. Looked up from germline, CDR1 is GTSNPN and CDR2 is SVGIG (reference sequence). There are 14 residues in the CDR3. Drawing the rest from reference TRBV30 and TRBJ1-1, the complete variable domain is SQTIHQWPATLVQPVGSPLSLECTVEGTSNPNLYWYRQAAGRGLQLLFYSVGIGQISSEVPQNLSASRPQDRQFILSSKKLLLSDSGFYLCAWMQDRGLNEAFFGQGTRLTVV.

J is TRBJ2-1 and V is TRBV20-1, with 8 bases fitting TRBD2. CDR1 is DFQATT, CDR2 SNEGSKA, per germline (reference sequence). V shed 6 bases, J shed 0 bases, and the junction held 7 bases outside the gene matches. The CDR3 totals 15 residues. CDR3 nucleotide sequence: TGCAGTGCCCCCAGCGGGAGCGTCTCCTACAATGAGCAGTTCTTC. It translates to CSAPSGSVSYNEQFF.

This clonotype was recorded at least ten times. The DNA of the CDR3 is TGTGCCAGCAGCCTACCTGGGACAGGGGGATACAATGAGCAGTTCTTC. This sequence encodes CASSLPGTGGYNEQFF. V usage is TRBV5-6 and J usage is TRBJ2-1; 11 nucleotides agree with TRBD1. The CDR3 is 16 amino acids. CDR1 is SGHDT and CDR2 is YYEEEE in the germline V gene. The ends lost 4 bases at V and 4 bases at J; junction bases unmatched: 7.

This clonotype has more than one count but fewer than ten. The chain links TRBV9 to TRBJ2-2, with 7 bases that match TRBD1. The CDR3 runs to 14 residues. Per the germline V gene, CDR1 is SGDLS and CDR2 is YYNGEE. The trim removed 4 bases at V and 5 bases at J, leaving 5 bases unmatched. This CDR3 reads CASSNRQGTGELFF. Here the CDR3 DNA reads TGTGCCAGCAGCAATAGACAGGGAACCGGGGAGCTGTTTTTT. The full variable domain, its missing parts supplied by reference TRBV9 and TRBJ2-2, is DSGVTQTPKHLITATGQRVTLRCSPRSGDLSVYWYQQSLDQGLQFLIQYYNGEERAKGNILERFSAQQFPDLHSELNLSSLELGDSALYFCASSNRQGTGELFFGEGSRLTVL.

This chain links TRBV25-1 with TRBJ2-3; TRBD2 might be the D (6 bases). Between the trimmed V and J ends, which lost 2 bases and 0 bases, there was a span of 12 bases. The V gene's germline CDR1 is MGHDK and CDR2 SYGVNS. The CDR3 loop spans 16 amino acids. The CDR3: CASSELVGSSTDTQYF. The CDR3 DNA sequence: TGTGCCAGCAGTGAACTTGTCGGGAGTAGCACAGATACGCAGTATTTT.

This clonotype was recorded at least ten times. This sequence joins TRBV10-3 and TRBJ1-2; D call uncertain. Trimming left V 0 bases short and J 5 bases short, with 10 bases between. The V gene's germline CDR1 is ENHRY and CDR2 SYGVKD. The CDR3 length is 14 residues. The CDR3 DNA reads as TGTGCCATCAGTGAGTCGATGGCGGTGTATGGCTACACCTTC. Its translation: CAISESMAVYGYTF.

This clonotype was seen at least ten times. CDR3 coding DNA: TGTGCCAGCAGTCTGACAGGGTGGGGAGAAAAACTGTTTTTT. As protein: CASSLTGWGEKLFF. The J gene is TRBJ1-4, the V gene TRBV28, with 7 bases identical to TRBD1. J lost 8 bases, V lost 5 bases, and 8 bases had no gene match. The CDR3 loop spans 14 amino acids. Germline V CDR1 and CDR2: MDHEN, SYDVKM.

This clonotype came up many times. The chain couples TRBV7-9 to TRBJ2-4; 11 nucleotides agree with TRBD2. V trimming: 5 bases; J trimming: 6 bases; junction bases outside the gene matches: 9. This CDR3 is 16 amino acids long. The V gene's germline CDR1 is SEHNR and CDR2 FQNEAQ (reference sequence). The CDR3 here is CASSPKLAGASNIQYF. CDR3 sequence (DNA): TGTGCCAGCAGCCCGAAACTAGCGGGAGCTTCAAACATTCAGTACTTC.

The CDR3 region is CASSPVPASSYNEQFF. DNA for the CDR3: TGTGCCAGCTCCCCCGTTCCGGCCAGCTCCTACAATGAGCAGTTCTTC. The J gene is TRBJ2-1, the V gene TRBV18; D is uncertain. The V gene's germline CDR1 is KGHSH and CDR2 LQKENI. Trimming left V 6 bases short and J 0 bases short, with 15 bases between. The CDR3 loop spans 16 amino acids.

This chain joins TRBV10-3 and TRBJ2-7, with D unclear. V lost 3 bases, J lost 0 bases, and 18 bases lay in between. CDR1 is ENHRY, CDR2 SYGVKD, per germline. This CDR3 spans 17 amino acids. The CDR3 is CAISDLLSDGVSYEQYF. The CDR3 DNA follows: TGTGCCATCAGTGACCTCCTGAGCGATGGTGTCTCCTACGAGCAGTACTTC.

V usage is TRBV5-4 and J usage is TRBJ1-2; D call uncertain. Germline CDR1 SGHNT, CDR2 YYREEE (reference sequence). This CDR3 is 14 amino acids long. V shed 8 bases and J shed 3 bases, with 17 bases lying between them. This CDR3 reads CARGPGPDHYGYTF. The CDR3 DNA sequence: TGTGCCAGGGGCCCTGGGCCCGATCACTATGGCTACACCTTC.

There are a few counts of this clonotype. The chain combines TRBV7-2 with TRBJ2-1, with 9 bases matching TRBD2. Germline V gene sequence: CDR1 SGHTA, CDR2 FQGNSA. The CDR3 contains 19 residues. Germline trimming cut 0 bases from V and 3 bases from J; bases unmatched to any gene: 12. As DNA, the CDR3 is TGTGCCAGCAGCTTAGCTTCGGTAGCGGGAGTAGTTTTCTACAATGAGCAGTTCTTC. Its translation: CASSLASVAGVVFYNEQFF.

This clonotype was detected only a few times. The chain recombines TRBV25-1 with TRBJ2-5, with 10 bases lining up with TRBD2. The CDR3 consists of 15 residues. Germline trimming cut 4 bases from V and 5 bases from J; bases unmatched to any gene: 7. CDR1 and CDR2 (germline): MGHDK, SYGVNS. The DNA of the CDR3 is TGTGCCAGCAGTGTGAAGACAGCGGGAGGGGAGACCCAGTACTTC. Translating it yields CASSVKTAGGETQYF.

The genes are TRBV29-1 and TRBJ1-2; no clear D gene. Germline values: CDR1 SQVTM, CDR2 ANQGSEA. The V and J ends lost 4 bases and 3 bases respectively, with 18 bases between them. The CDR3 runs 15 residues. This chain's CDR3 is CSVADSGLSDYGYTF. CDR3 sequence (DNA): TGCAGCGTTGCCGACTCCGGACTGTCCGACTATGGCTACACCTTC. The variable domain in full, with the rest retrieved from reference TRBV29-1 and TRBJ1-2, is SAVISQKPSRDICQRGTSLTIQCQVDSQVTMMFWYRQQPGQSLTLIATANQGSEATYESGFVIDKFPISRPNLTFSTLTVSNMSPEDSSIYLCSVADSGLSDYGYTFGSGTRLTVV.

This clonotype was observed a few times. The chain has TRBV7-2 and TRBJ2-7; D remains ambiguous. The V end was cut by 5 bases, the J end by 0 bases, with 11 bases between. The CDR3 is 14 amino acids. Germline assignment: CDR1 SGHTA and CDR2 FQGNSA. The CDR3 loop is CASSPRPGSYEQYF. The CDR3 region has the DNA TGTGCCAGCAGCCCGAGACCGGGCTCCTACGAGCAGTACTTC.

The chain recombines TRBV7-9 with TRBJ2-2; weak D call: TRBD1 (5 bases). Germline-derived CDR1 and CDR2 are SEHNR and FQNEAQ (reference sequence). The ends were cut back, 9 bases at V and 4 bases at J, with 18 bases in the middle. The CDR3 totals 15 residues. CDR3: CASRQGQGFTGELFF. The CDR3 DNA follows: TGTGCCAGTCGGCAAGGGCAGGGATTCACCGGGGAGCTGTTTTTT. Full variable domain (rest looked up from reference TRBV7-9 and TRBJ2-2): DTGVSQNPRHKITKRGQNVTFRCDPISEHNRLYWYRQTLGQGPEFLTYFQNEAQLEKSRLLSDRFSAERPKGSFSTLEIQRTEQGDSAMYLCASRQGQGFTGELFFGEGSRLTVL.